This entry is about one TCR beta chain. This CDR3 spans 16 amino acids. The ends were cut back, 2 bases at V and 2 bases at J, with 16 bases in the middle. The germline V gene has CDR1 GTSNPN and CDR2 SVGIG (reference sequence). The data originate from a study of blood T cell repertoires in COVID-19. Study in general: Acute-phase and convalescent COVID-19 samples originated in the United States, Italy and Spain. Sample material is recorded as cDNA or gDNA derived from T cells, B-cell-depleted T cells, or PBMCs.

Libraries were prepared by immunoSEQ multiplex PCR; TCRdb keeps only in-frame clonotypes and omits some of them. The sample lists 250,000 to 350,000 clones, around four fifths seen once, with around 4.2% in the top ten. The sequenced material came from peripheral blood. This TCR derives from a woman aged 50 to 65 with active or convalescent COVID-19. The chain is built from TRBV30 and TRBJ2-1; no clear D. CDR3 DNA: TGTGCCTGGAGTAACGTGAGGATGCGAGCCTACAATGAGCAGTTCTTC. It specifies CAWSNVRMRAYNEQFF.